One T cell receptor beta chain is described in this entry. The junction shows a germline mismatch at one end, possibly a read error. This CDR3 is built from 15 residues. Looked up from germline, CDR1 is MDHEN and CDR2 is SYDVKM. This record belongs to a study of blood T cell repertoires in COVID-19. Study summary: Sites in the United States, Italy and Spain provided acute and convalescent COVID-19 samples. PBMCs, B-cell-depleted T cells, or T cells were the source of the cDNA or gDNA that made up the material.

Study processing details: Amplified reference gene primers provided the basis for estimating nucleated cell counts. Sequencing used immunoSEQ multiplex PCR; TCRdb keeps in-frame clones, though not all of them. The V and J calls and the clone size are those of that table, but D and trimming were determined from the DNA. This table has tens of thousands of clones, 88% appearing once. The sequenced sample was peripheral blood. This receptor was identified in a human donor in a cohort sampled during active COVID-19. The chain employs TRBV28 and TRBJ2-7; 7 nucleotides line up with TRBD2. The CDR3 nucleotides are TGTGCCAGCAGTCTATGGGGGAGGGACTCCTACGAGCAGTACTTC. Amino acids: CASSLWGRDSYEQYF.